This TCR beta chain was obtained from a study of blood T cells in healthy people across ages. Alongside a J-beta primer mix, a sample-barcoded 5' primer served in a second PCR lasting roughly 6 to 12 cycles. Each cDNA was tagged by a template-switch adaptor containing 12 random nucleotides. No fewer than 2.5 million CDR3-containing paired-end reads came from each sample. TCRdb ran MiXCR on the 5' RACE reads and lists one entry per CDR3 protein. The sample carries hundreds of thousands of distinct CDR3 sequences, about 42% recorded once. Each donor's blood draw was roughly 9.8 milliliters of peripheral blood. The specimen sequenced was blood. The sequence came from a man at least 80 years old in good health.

CDR3 protein: CSASPRAYLFNEQFF. In nucleotides, the CDR3 is TGCAGTGCTAGCCCCCGGGCCTACTTGTTCAATGAGCAGTTCTTC. This rearrangement joins TRBV20-1 to TRBJ2-1; D gene ambiguous. Germline assignment: CDR1 DFQATT and CDR2 SNEGSKA (reference sequence). V lost 3 bases and J lost 6, with 18 bases in between. The CDR3 is made up of 15 amino acids.